These T cell receptor beta chains were read from a single sample in a study of T cell responses to AZD1222 COVID-19 vaccine. The repertoire was sequenced with immunoSEQ multiplex PCR; TCRdb's copy has only in-frame clones and lacks some. Of some 95,000 clones listed, approximately 90% are singletons. The sequencing here drew on peripheral blood, taken 28 days after the second AZD1222 dose. The receptors were sampled from an adult who received the AZD1222 COVID-19 vaccine. CDR3s include the opening cysteine and the closing phenylalanine or tryptophan. The D gene is left open where the match is weak. Some rows have no size entry. The others give once, few or many, or a class for an expanded clone.

d_call	cdr3_length	v_call	j_call	clone_size	cdr3_aa	cdr3_nt
-	15	TRBV7-9	TRBJ2-6	once	CASSVGGSGANVLTF	TGTGCCAGCAGCGTCGGGGGATCTGGGGCCAACGTCCTGACTTTC
-	15	TRBV11-2	TRBJ1-6	-	CASSLEGGRNSPLHF	TGTGCCAGCAGCCTGGAGGGGGGGAGGAATTCACCCCTCCACTTT
-	15	TRBV29-1	TRBJ1-4	-	CSVAGSPGASEKLFF	TGCAGCGTTGCGGGATCTCCAGGGGCGTCTGAAAAACTGTTTTTT
TRBD1	15	TRBV29-1	TRBJ1-6	-	CSVGSNRGWNSPLHF	TGCAGCGTTGGGAGTAACAGGGGTTGGAATTCACCCCTCCACTTT
-	14	TRBV7-8	TRBJ1-2	-	CASSLVDNNYGYTF	TGTGCCAGCAGCTTAGTCGACAATAACTATGGCTACACCTTC
-	14	TRBV6-5	TRBJ1-1	-	CASSPGGVATEAFF	TGTGCCAGCAGTCCCGGGGGGGTGGCCACTGAAGCTTTCTTT
TRBD1	16	TRBV7-8	TRBJ2-7	-	CASSSGGGTGMYEQYF	TGTGCCAGCAGTTCCGGAGGGGGGACAGGGATGTACGAGCAGTACTTC
-	14	TRBV29-1	TRBJ2-5	-	CSVSVGSRQETQYF	TGCAGCGTTTCCGTGGGCAGCCGGCAAGAGACCCAGTACTTC
-	13	TRBV27	TRBJ2-7	-	CASKLGTSYEQYF	TGTGCCAGCAAACTGGGGACTTCCTACGAGCAGTACTTC
-	11	TRBV5-1	TRBJ2-5	-	CASSLLETQYF	TGCGCCAGCAGCTTGCTGGAGACCCAGTACTTC
TRBD1	18	TRBV19	TRBJ2-7	-	CASTSRDYRGRGVYEQYF	TGTGCCAGTACAAGTCGGGACTACAGGGGGCGGGGAGTCTACGAGCAGTACTTC
TRBD1	18	TRBV25-1	TRBJ2-2	-	CASSSRPGQGRGTGELFF	TGTGCCAGCAGTTCCAGGCCGGGACAGGGTCGGGGCACCGGGGAGCTGTTTTTT
-	13	TRBV3-1/TRBV3-2	TRBJ1-2	-	CASSPRAVHGYTF	TGTGCCAGCAGCCCCCGTGCGGTTCATGGCTACACCTTC
TRBD2	17	TRBV7-9	TRBJ2-1	medium-sized	CASSLGLAAFSYNEQFF	TGTGCCAGCAGCTTAGGACTAGCGGCCTTCTCCTACAATGAGCAGTTCTTC
TRBD1	20	TRBV5-3	TRBJ1-4	-	CARSLGPGTGGVTTNEKLFF	TGTGCCAGAAGCTTGGGCCCCGGGACAGGGGGCGTGACAACTAATGAAAAACTGTTTTTT
-	13	TRBV18	TRBJ1-6	-	CASSQQGNSPLHF	TGTGCCAGCTCACAACAGGGAAATTCACCCCTCCACTTT
-	13	TRBV10-3	TRBJ2-5	-	CAMGMGQGETQYF	TGTGCCATGGGAATGGGACAAGGAGAGACCCAGTACTTC
TRBD2	14	TRBV19	TRBJ2-5	few	CASSISGGQETQYF	TGTGCCAGTAGTATCAGCGGGGGACAAGAGACCCAGTACTTC
TRBD1	14	TRBV28	TRBJ1-2	-	CATTRLTGDYGYTF	TGTGCCACTACCCGCTTAACAGGGGACTATGGCTACACCTTC